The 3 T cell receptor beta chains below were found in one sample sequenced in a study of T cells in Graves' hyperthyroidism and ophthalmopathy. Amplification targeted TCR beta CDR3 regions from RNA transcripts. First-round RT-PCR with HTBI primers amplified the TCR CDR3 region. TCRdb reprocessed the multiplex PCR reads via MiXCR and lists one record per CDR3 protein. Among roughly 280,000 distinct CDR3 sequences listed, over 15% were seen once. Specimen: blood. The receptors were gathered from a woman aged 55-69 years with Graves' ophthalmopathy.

In DNA, the CDR3 is TGCAGTGCTGCTCTTCCCAGCGGGACTCGAGATACGCAGTATTTT. Protein: CSAALPSGTRDTQYF. The chain has TRBV20-1 and TRBJ2-3; 7 positions match TRBD2. The CDR3 spans 15 residues. Germline values: CDR1 DFQATT, CDR2 SNEGSKA (reference sequence). V lost 5 bases and J lost 5; bases outside the gene matches: 13.

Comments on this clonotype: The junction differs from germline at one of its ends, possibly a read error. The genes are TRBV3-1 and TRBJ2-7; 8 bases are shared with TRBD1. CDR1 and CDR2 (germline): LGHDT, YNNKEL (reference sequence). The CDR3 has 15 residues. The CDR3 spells CASNQRQGTNYEQYF. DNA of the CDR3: TGTGCCAGCAACCAAAGACAGGGGACAAACTACGAGCAGTACTTC.

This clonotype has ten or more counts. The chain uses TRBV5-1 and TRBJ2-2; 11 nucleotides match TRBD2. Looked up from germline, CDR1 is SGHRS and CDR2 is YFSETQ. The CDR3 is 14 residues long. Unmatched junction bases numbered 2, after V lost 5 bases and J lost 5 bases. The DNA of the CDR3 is TGCGCCAGCAGACTAGCGGGAGTAACCGGGGAGCTGTTTTTT. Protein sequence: CASRLAGVTGELFF.